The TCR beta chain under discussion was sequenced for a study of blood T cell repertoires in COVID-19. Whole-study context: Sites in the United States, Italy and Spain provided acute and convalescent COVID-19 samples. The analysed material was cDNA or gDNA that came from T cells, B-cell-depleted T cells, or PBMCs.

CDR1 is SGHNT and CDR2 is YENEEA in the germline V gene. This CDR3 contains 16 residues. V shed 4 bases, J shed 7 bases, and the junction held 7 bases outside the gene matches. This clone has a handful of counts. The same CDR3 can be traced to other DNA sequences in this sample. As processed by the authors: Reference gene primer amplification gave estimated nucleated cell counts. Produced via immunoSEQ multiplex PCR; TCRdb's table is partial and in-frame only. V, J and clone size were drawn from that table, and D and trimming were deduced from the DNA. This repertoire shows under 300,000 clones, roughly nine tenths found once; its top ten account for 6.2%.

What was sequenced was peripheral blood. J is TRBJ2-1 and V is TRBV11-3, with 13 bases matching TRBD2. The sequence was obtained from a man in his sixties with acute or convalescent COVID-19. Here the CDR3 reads CASSSQGLAGRNEQFF. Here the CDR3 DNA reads TGTGCCAGCAGCTCCCAGGGACTAGCGGGAAGGAATGAGCAGTTCTTC. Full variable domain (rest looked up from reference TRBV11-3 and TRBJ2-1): EAGVVQSPRYKIIEKKQPVAFWCNPISGHNTLYWYLQNLGQGPELLIRYENEEAVDDSQLPKDRFSAERLKGVDSTLKIQPAELGDSAVYLCASSSQGLAGRNEQFFGPGTRLTVL.